This T cell receptor (beta chain) was obtained from a study of T cells in tuberculosis. Study details: The T cells targeted glucose monomycolate, a mycobacterial lipid, via CD1B. Study conclusions and caveats: The stringent gate may have excluded weak CD1B-GMM tetramer binders.

The length of the CDR3 is 14 residues. Germline-derived CDR1 and CDR2 are SEHNR and FQNEAQ (reference sequence). With 5 bases removed from V and 1 base from J, the gap between germline ends came to 11 bases. Cells were sorted from thawed PBMC rested overnight and stained with GMM-loaded CD1B tetramer, viability dye and anti-CD3. The lipid loaded on the CD1B tetramers was C32 glucose monomycolate from Rhodococcus equi. Before cryopreservation, the sorted PBMC lost their CD14-expressing monocytes. No alpha-beta pairing information exists for these sequences. Some clones are missing from TCRdb's copy, which holds only in-frame ones; the method was immunoSEQ multiplex PCR. The sample yields approximately 88,000 clones, about nine tenths seen once.

The sequence derives from an adult woman with latent tuberculosis. The chain is built from TRBV7-9 and TRBJ1-2, with D unclear. Sequenced material: CD1b-GMM tetramer-negative cells sorted from PBMCs. The CDR3 DNA sequence: TGTGCCAGCAGCCCCATACCGAGTAACTATGGCTACACCTTC. This codes for CASSPIPSNYGYTF. The complete variable domain, with remaining parts taken from reference TRBV7-9 and TRBJ1-2, reads DTGVSQNPRHKITKRGQNVTFRCDPISEHNRLYWYRQTLGQGPEFLTYFQNEAQLEKSRLLSDRFSAERPKGSFSTLEIQRTEQGDSAMYLCASSPIPSNYGYTFGSGTRLTVV.